This T cell receptor (beta chain) derives from a study of T cell repertoires in cytomegalovirus infection. In the study overall: In the study, CMV epitopes included recently identified HLA-C-restricted and well-studied HLA-B-restricted ones.

This clonotype was recorded many times. What it binds is not known. Study-wide findings and caveats: Dominating the ex vivo response were TCR beta clonotypes that were CMV-specific and HLA-C-restricted.

MiXCR, run by TCRdb on the reads, gives a single entry per CDR3 protein. Seen here are over 45,000 distinct CDR3 sequences, roughly 18% observed once, and the top ten hold 50% to 65%. This CDR3 has 16 amino acids. V gave up 4 bases and J gave up 0 bases, with 13 bases separating them. CDR1 MNHEY and CDR2 SMNVEV come from the germline V gene (reference sequence). V is TRBV27 and J is TRBJ2-1; the D is unclear. The sequencing used CD8+ T cells from cultured PBMCs, collected from culture after CMV antigen stimulation. The origin of this receptor is a human donor in good health (CMV status not recorded). Some clones in this sample may be carry-over from other donors' samples. In nucleotides, the CDR3 is TGTGCCAGCAGTTCCCCTTATTCAAGCTCCTACAATGAGCAGTTCTTC. The encoded protein is CASSSPYSSSYNEQFF.